The 11 T cell receptor beta chains below come from one sample, sequenced in a study of cytomegalovirus exposure and HLA in healthy donors. Primers for the PCR totalled 60 Vbeta and 13 Jbeta. Libraries were prepared by immunoSEQ multiplex PCR; TCRdb keeps only in-frame clonotypes and omits some of them. Counted here are more than 90,000 clones, 70% occurring once; the ten biggest clones make up around 9%. The sample taken for sequencing was PBMCs. The receptors shown here come from a man younger than 45 in good health and CMV-seropositive.

This chain connects TRBV11-2 to TRBJ2-3, with no clear D. This CDR3 spans 15 amino acids. Trimming pared 0 bases from V and 9 bases from J, leaving 16 bases between. The germline V gene encodes CDR1 SGHAT and CDR2 FQNNGV. CDR3 sequence reads: CASSLDRLEVNTQYF. In DNA, the CDR3 is TGTGCCAGCAGCTTAGATCGGTTAGAAGTAAACACGCAGTATTTT.

This rearrangement joins TRBV10-2 to TRBJ2-7, with TRBD1 matching 9 bases. Germline V gene lookup returns CDR1 WSHSY and CDR2 SAAADI. The CDR3 runs to 14 residues. V dropped 8 bases and J dropped 6; count of bases not matched to a gene: 11. The CDR3 loop is CASSAGTGPAEQYF. CDR3 DNA sequence: TGCGCCAGCTCAGCCGGGACAGGGCCCGCCGAGCAGTACTTC.

The rearrangement joins TRBV9 to TRBJ2-5; TRBD2 aligns across 9 bases. With 4 bases clipped from V and 2 bases from J, the junction kept 9 bases outside the gene matches. Germline V lookup: CDR1 SGDLS, CDR2 YYNGEE. The CDR3 totals 16 residues. CDR3 residues: CASSLASGTRQETQYF. The CDR3 nucleotides are TGTGCCAGCAGCCTAGCTAGCGGGACTAGGCAAGAGACCCAGTACTTC. The full variable domain, its missing parts supplied by reference TRBV9 and TRBJ2-5, is DSGVTQTPKHLITATGQRVTLRCSPRSGDLSVYWYQQSLDQGLQFLIQYYNGEERAKGNILERFSAQQFPDLHSELNLSSLELGDSALYFCASSLASGTRQETQYFGPGTRLLVL.

This clone has just a few counts. The V call is TRBV28, the J call TRBJ2-3; perhaps TRBD1 as D (5 bases). Per germline, CDR1 MDHEN and CDR2 SYDVKM. This CDR3 contains 17 residues. V was clipped by 5 bases and J by 2 bases, with 20 bases between them. The CDR3 reads CASSPGFRTSLTDTQYF. The CDR3 DNA reads TGTGCCAGCAGTCCAGGGTTCCGAACGTCCCTCACAGATACGCAGTATTTT.

This chain uses TRBV18 with TRBJ2-5; D gene ambiguous. The CDR3 has 14 amino acids. V gave up 3 bases and J gave up 3 bases, with 11 bases separating them. CDR1 KGHSH and CDR2 LQKENI come from the germline V gene. CDR3 sequence reads: CASSPATNEETQYF. CDR3 DNA sequence: TGTGCCAGCTCACCGGCCACGAACGAAGAGACCCAGTACTTC.

V is TRBV5-1 and J is TRBJ1-4, with D possibly being TRBD1 (6 bases). V was clipped by 4 bases and J by 3 bases, with 10 bases between them. CDR3 length: 14 residues. CDR1 SGHRS and CDR2 YFSETQ come from the germline V gene. Here the CDR3 DNA reads TGCGCCAGCAGCGCCGGACAGTCTAATGAAAAACTGTTTTTT. Protein product: CASSAGQSNEKLFF. Full variable domain (outside the CDR3, taken from reference TRBV5-1 and TRBJ1-4): KAGVTQTPRYLIKTRGQQVTLSCSPISGHRSVSWYQQTPGQGLQFLFEYFSETQRNKGNFPGRFSGRQFSNSRSEMNVSTLELGDSALYLCASSAGQSNEKLFFGSGTQLSVL.

J is TRBJ2-5 and V is TRBV7-9; TRBD1 aligns across 10 bases. There are 14 residues in the CDR3. V lost 4 bases to trimming and J lost 3 bases; unmatched junction nucleotides: 2. Germline CDR1 SEHNR, CDR2 FQNEAQ (reference sequence). The CDR3 nucleotides are TGTGCCAGCAGCTCTGGGACAGGGGAAGAGACCCAGTACTTC. It translates to CASSSGTGEETQYF. Based on the CDR3 plus reference TRBV7-9 and TRBJ2-5, the full variable domain is DTGVSQNPRHKITKRGQNVTFRCDPISEHNRLYWYRQTLGQGPEFLTYFQNEAQLEKSRLLSDRFSAERPKGSFSTLEIQRTEQGDSAMYLCASSSGTGEETQYFGPGTRLLVL.

The chain carries TRBV25-1 and TRBJ1-1; possibly TRBD1 for D (5 bases). Germline CDR1 MGHDK, CDR2 SYGVNS. Trimming cost V 3 bases and J 6 bases, with 11 bases left between them. CDR3 size: 13 residues. The CDR3 protein is CASSESGGPEAFF. The CDR3 nucleotides are TGTGCCAGCAGTGAGTCGGGGGGACCTGAAGCTTTCTTT.

This rearrangement joins TRBV29-1 to TRBJ2-1; 7 bases agree with TRBD2. V shed 7 bases, J shed 9 bases, and the junction held 9 bases outside the gene matches. The CDR3 is 12 residues long. Germline CDR1 reads SQVTM; CDR2 reads ANQGSEA. In DNA, the CDR3 is TGCAGCGGGCGGGAGTCCGCGGCTGAGCAGTTCTTC. This codes for CSGRESAAEQFF.

This rearrangement joins TRBV10-1 to TRBJ1-5, with D hard to call. Trimming shortened V by 3 bases and J by 1 base, and 7 bases separated the two germline ends. Germline-derived CDR1 and CDR2 are WNHNN and SYGVQD (reference sequence). This CDR3 is 14 amino acids long. CDR3 coding DNA: TGCGCCAGCAGTGACTCGGGAAGCAATCAGCCCCAGCATTTT. It encodes CASSDSGSNQPQHF.

The chain combines TRBV9 with TRBJ2-1; 12 bases align to TRBD2. V was pared by 3 bases and J by 7 bases, with 20 bases of the junction left unmatched. Germline loops: CDR1 SGDLS, CDR2 YYNGEE. The CDR3 sequence is 20 residues long. The DNA of the CDR3 is TGTGCCAGCAGCGACCCGGAGGTGGCTAGCGGGGGGGCGGTATGGAATGAGCAGTTCTTC. Translating it yields CASSDPEVASGGAVWNEQFF.